The clone carrying this T cell receptor (beta chain) came up a few times. This could be a read error, since a much larger clone is one nucleotide away. TCRdb recomputed calls from the 5' RACE reads with MiXCR, one row per CDR3 protein. The sample contains roughly 320,000 distinct CDR3 sequences, 25% to 30% of which appear only once. There are 13 residues in the CDR3. Trimming took 3 bases from V and 4 from J, leaving 9 bases between them. The data originate from a study of T-cell memory formation after mild COVID-19. The source material was PBMCs or a T cell subset sorted from them (not recorded which). The clonotype comes from an adult woman who had mild COVID-19 (a few samples of this study predate the infection). Cell type and time point are not known. V is TRBV12-3 or TRBV12-4 and J is TRBJ1-1; the D gene is possibly TRBD1 (5 bases). The CDR3 DNA sequence: TGTGCCAGCAGTTTTGGGGGGGGCACTGAAGCTTTCTTT. It is translated as CASSFGGGTEAFF.